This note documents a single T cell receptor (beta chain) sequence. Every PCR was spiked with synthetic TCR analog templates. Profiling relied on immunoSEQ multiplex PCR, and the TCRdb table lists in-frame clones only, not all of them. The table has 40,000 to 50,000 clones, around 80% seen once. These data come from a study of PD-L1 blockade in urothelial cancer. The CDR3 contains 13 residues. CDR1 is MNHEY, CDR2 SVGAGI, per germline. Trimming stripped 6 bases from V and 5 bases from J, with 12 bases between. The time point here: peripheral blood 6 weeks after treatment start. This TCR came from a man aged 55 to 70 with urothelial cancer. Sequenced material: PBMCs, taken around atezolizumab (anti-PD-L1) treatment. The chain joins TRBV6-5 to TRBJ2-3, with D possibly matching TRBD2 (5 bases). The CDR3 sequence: CASSSPGRDTQYF. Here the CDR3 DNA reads TGTGCCAGCAGCTCGCCGGGAAGAGATACGCAGTATTTT.